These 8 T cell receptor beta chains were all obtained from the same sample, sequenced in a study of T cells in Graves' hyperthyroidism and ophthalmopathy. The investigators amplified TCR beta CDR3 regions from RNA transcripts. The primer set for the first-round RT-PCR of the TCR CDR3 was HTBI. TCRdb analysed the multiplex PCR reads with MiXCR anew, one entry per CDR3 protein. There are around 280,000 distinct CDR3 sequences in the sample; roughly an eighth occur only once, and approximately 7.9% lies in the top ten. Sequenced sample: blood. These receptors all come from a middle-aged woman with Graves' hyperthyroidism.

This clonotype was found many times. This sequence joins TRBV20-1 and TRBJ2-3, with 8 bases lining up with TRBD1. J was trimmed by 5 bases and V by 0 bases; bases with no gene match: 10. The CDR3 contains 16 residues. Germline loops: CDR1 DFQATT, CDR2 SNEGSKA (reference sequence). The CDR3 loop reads CSARDPRGRSGDTQYF. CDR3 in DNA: TGCAGTGCTAGAGATCCCAGGGGGCGATCTGGAGATACGCAGTATTTT.

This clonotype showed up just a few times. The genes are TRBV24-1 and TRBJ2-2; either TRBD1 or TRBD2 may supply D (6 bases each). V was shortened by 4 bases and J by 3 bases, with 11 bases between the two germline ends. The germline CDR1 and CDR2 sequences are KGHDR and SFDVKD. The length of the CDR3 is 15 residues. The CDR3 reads CATSERGQDTGELFF. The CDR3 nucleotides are TGTGCCACCAGTGAACGGGGGCAGGACACCGGGGAGCTGTTTTTT.

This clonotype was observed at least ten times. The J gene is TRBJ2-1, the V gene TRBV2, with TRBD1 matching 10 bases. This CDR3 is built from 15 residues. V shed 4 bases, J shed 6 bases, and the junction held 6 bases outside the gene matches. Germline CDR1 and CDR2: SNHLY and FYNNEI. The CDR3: CASSGDRGFFNEQFF. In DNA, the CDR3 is TGTGCCAGCAGTGGGGACAGGGGATTTTTCAATGAGCAGTTCTTC.

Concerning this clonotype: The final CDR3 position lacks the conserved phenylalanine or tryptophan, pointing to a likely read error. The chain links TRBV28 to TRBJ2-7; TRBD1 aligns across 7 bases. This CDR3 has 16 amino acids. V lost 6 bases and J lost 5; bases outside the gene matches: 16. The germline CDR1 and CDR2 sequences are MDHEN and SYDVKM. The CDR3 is CASSRPWTGFFNEQYL. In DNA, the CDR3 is TGTGCCAGCAGCCGACCGTGGACAGGATTCTTCAACGAGCAGTACCTC.

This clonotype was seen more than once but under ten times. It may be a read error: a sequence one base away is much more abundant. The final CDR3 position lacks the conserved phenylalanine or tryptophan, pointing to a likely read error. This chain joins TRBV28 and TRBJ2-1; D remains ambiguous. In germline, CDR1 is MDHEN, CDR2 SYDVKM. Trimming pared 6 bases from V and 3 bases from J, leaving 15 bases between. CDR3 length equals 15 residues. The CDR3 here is CASSDRRPSYNEQFS. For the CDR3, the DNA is TGTGCCAGCAGCGACCGTCGACCCAGCTACAATGAGCAGTTCTCC.

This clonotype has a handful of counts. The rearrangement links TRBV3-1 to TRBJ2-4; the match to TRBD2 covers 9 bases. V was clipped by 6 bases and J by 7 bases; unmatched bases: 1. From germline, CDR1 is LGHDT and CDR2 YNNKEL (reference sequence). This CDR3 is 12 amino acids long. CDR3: CASSAGGNIQYF. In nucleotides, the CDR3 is TGTGCCAGCAGTGCGGGGGGGAACATTCAGTACTTC.

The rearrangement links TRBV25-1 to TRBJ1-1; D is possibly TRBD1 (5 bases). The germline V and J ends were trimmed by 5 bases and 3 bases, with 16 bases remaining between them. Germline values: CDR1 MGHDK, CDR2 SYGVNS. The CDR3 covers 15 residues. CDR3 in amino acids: CASSFRDGLYTEAFF. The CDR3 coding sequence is TGTGCCAGCAGTTTCCGGGACGGCCTTTACACTGAAGCTTTCTTT.

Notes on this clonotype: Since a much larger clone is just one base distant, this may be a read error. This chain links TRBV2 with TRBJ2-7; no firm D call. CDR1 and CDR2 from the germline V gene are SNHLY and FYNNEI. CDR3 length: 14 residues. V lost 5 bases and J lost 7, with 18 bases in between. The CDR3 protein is CASSPVSGLNEQYF. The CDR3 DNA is TGTGCCAGCAGTCCTGTTAGTGGGTTGAATGAGCAGTACTTC.